These T cell receptor beta chains were read from a single sample in a study of blood T cell repertoires in COVID-19. Clones were read by immunoSEQ multiplex PCR, and TCRdb kept only the in-frame ones, dropping some. The sample consists of about 73,000 clones, 82% of them appearing once. Specimen: peripheral blood. The receptors stem from a woman aged 55-70 years with acute or convalescent COVID-19. The CDR3 runs from the conserved cysteine through the conserved F or W. The order of the fields is D gene, V gene, J gene, clone size, CDR3 protein, CDR3 DNA. D genes are given only for firm matches. Size tells how often a clone was seen (once, few, many) or the class of an expanded clone, and some rows leave it out.

>-|TRBV5-5|TRBJ2-7|-
CASSLYSSYEQYF
TGTGCCAGCAGCTTGTACTCCTCCTACGAGCAGTACTTC
>TRBD1|TRBV7-3|TRBJ1-2|-
CASSPQGTGPYGYTF
TGTGCCAGCAGCCCGCAAGGGACAGGCCCGTATGGCTACACCTTC
>TRBD2|TRBV5-4|TRBJ2-1|-
CASSLAGGRNEQFF
TGTGCCAGCAGCTTAGCGGGAGGACGCAATGAGCAGTTCTTC
>-|TRBV6-4|TRBJ2-1|-
CASSPGKGEQFF
TGTGCCAGCAGCCCGGGTAAAGGTGAGCAGTTCTTC
>-|TRBV28|TRBJ2-4|-
CASSLRQVLDIQYF
TGTGCCAGCAGTTTGCGTCAGGTCCTCGACATTCAGTACTTC
>TRBD2|TRBV5-1|TRBJ2-1|-
CASSMVSSGRNEQFF
TGCGCCAGCAGCATGGTGTCTAGCGGGAGGAATGAGCAGTTCTTC
>TRBD2|TRBV5-1|TRBJ2-3|-
CASSLVAGALDTQYF
TGCGCCAGCAGCTTGGTAGCGGGGGCTCTCGATACGCAGTATTTT
>-|TRBV12-3/TRBV12-4|TRBJ2-3|-
CASSFNPDTQYF
TGTGCCAGCAGTTTCAATCCAGATACGCAGTATTTT
>TRBD2|TRBV3-1/TRBV3-2|TRBJ2-1|-
CASSPSGRIYNEQFF
TGTGCCAGCAGCCCTAGCGGGAGGATCTACAATGAGCAGTTCTTC
>-|TRBV3-1/TRBV3-2|TRBJ1-2|once
CASSQDLVGAALKGYTF
TGTGCCAGCAGCCAAGATTTAGTAGGGGCGGCGTTAAAAGGCTACACCTTC
>-|TRBV3-1/TRBV3-2|TRBJ1-2|-
CASSPQQGRTDGYTF
TGTGCCAGCAGCCCTCAACAGGGTAGAACCGATGGCTACACCTTC
>TRBD2|TRBV6-2/TRBV6-3|TRBJ2-7|-
CASSSRLAGAAGGEQYF
TGTGCCAGCAGTTCCCGACTAGCGGGAGCAGCGGGAGGCGAGCAGTACTTC
>-|TRBV6-5|TRBJ1-1|-
CASSYLYQNEAFF
TGTGCCAGCAGTTACTTGTATCAGAATGAAGCTTTCTTT
>TRBD1|TRBV27|TRBJ1-3|-
CASSLQGTGNTIYF
TGTGCCAGCAGTCTACAGGGGACTGGAAACACCATATATTTT
>TRBD1|TRBV7-3|TRBJ1-2|-
CASSTDRAGDGYTF
TGTGCCAGCAGCACGGACAGGGCCGGGGATGGCTACACCTTC
>-|TRBV30|TRBJ1-5|-
CAWSPGNPQPQHF
TGTGCCTGGAGCCCGGGAAACCCCCAGCCCCAGCATTTT
>-|TRBV29-1|TRBJ1-4|once
CSARTGSATNEKLFF
TGCAGCGCCAGAACAGGGAGCGCAACTAATGAAAAACTGTTTTTT
>TRBD1|TRBV5-1|TRBJ1-6|-
CASSAQPTGGNSPLHF
TGCGCCAGCAGCGCCCAACCGACAGGGGGCAATTCACCCCTCCACTTT
>TRBD1|TRBV6-5|TRBJ1-1|-
CASNARTGVGSEAFF
TGTGCCAGCAACGCAAGGACAGGCGTCGGATCCGAAGCTTTCTTT
>TRBD1|TRBV5-1|TRBJ1-6|-
CASSLGDRGQSPLHF
TGCGCCAGCAGCTTGGGGGACAGGGGGCAGTCACCCCTCCACTTT
>TRBD2|TRBV5-1|TRBJ2-7|few
CASSLGGLAGDEQYF
TGCGCCAGCAGCTTGGGGGGACTAGCGGGAGACGAGCAGTACTTC
>TRBD1|TRBV2|TRBJ2-1|-
CASRGTGKAYNEQFF
TGTGCCAGCAGGGGGACAGGGAAGGCCTACAATGAGCAGTTCTTC
>TRBD2|TRBV3-1/TRBV3-2|TRBJ2-5|-
CASSQTLAGGEETQYF
TGTGCCAGCAGCCAGACCCTAGCGGGAGGCGAGGAGACCCAGTACTTC
>TRBD1|TRBV5-4|TRBJ2-7|-
CASSPSDRGRQQYF
TGTGCCAGCAGCCCATCGGACAGGGGGCGGCAGCAGTACTTC
>TRBD1|TRBV9|TRBJ1-4|-
CASSQGTGQHEKLFF
TGTGCCAGCAGCCAGGGGACAGGACAGCATGAAAAACTGTTTTTT
>-|TRBV6-6|TRBJ2-7|-
CASSPGRLSSYEQYF
TGTGCCAGCAGCCCTGGGCGTCTTAGCTCCTACGAGCAGTACTTC
>TRBD2|TRBV7-8|TRBJ2-5|few
CASSSAGGRVGETQYF
TGTGCCAGCAGCTCAGCGGGGGGAAGGGTAGGAGAGACCCAGTACTTC
>-|TRBV11-2|TRBJ1-2|once
CASSFVVPGLGSGYTF
TGTGCCAGCAGCTTCGTTGTACCGGGACTGGGGTCGGGCTACACCTTC
>-|TRBV13|TRBJ1-2|-
CASSLSGELTYGYTF
TGTGCCAGCAGCCTTTCCGGGGAGTTAACCTATGGCTACACCTTC
>-|TRBV7-8|TRBJ1-1|-
CASTQIWTPNTEAFF
TGTGCCAGCACCCAAATATGGACACCCAACACTGAAGCTTTCTTT
>TRBD1|TRBV5-1|TRBJ1-4|-
CASSLGNTGVEKLFF
TGCGCCAGCAGCTTGGGGAATACAGGGGTAGAAAAACTGTTTTTT
>TRBD1|TRBV5-1|TRBJ2-1|-
CASSLMVRGRDEQFF
TGCGCCAGCAGCTTAATGGTTAGGGGGCGGGATGAGCAGTTCTTC
>TRBD1|TRBV5-1|TRBJ1-4|-
CASSPDRGREKLFF
TGCGCCAGCAGCCCGGACAGGGGAAGGGAAAAACTGTTTTTT
>-|TRBV19|TRBJ1-2|few
CASSTQIHGYTF
TGTGCCAGTAGTACACAGATCCATGGCTACACCTTC
>-|TRBV7-9|TRBJ2-2|-
CASSLLFTSQGNTGELFF
TGTGCCAGCAGCTTACTATTCACCTCTCAGGGGAACACCGGGGAGCTGTTTTTT
>-|TRBV14|TRBJ1-2|-
CASSPEHYTYRSYTF
TGTGCCAGCAGCCCGGAGCACTATACTTATCGCAGCTACACCTTC
>TRBD2|TRBV6-2/TRBV6-3|TRBJ2-1|-
CASSRGGHNEQFF
TGTGCCAGCAGCCGGGGGGGTCACAATGAGCAGTTCTTC
>-|TRBV29-1|TRBJ1-2|-
CSVPRQSYGYTF
TGCAGCGTTCCCAGACAATCCTATGGCTACACCTTC
>-|TRBV20-1|TRBJ1-5|once
CSASMGGNQPQHF
TGCAGTGCTAGTATGGGAGGCAATCAGCCCCAGCATTTT
>-|TRBV18|TRBJ2-1|-
CASSPRRDSKPNEQFF
TGTGCCAGCTCACCACGCCGGGACTCGAAACCCAATGAGCAGTTCTTC
>-|TRBV7-3|TRBJ1-1|-
CASSVAGAQPTEAFF
TGTGCCAGCAGCGTCGCAGGGGCCCAGCCAACTGAAGCTTTCTTT
>-|TRBV6-5|TRBJ2-7|-
CASKIGTASYEQYF
TGTGCCAGCAAGATCGGGACTGCTTCCTACGAGCAGTACTTC
>TRBD2|TRBV5-1|TRBJ2-1|-
CASSFFSGTGNEQFF
TGCGCCAGCAGCTTTTTTAGCGGGACCGGCAATGAGCAGTTCTTC